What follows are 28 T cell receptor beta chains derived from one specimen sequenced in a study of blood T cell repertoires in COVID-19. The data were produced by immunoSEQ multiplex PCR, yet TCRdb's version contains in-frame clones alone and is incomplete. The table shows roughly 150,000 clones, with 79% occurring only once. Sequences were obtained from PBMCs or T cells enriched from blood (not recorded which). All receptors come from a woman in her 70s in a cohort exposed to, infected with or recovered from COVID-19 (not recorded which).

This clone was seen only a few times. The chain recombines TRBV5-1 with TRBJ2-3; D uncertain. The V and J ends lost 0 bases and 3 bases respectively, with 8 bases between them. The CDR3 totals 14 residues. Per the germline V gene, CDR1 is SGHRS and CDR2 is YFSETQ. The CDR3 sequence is CASSLEPRTDTQYF. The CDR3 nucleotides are TGCGCCAGCAGCTTGGAACCCAGGACAGATACGCAGTATTTT.

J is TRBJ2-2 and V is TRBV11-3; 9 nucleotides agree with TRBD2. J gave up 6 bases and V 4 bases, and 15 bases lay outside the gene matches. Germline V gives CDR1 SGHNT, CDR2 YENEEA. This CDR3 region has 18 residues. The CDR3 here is CASSYSPVLRGGSGELFF. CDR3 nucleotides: TGTGCCAGCAGCTATTCCCCGGTGCTGCGGGGGGGGTCCGGGGAGCTGTTTTTT.

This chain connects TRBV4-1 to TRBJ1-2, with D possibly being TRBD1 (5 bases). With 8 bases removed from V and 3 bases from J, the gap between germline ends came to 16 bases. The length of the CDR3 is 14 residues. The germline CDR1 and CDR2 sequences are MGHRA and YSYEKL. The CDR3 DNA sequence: TGCGCCAGCGCGCAAGGGGAACAGCACTATGGCTACACCTTC. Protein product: CASAQGEQHYGYTF.

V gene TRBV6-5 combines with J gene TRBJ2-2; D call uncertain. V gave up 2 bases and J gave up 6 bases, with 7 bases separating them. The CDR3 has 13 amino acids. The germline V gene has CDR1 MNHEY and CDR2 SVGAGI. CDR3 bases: TGTGCCAGCAGTTACCGGGTGGCCGGGGAGCTGTTTTTT. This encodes CASSYRVAGELFF.

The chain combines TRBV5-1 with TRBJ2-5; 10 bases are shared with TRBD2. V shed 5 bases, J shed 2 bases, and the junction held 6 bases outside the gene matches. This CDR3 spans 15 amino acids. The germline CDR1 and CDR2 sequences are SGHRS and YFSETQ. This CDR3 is CASRSSGSEQETQYF. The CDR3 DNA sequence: TGCGCCAGCAGATCTAGCGGGAGTGAACAAGAGACCCAGTACTTC.

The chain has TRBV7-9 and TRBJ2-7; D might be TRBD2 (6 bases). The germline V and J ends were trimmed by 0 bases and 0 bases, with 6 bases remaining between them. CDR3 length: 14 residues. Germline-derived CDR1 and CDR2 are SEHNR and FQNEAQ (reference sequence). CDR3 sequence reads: CASSLAEGSYEQYF. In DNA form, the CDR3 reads TGTGCCAGCAGCTTAGCGGAGGGCTCCTACGAGCAGTACTTC.

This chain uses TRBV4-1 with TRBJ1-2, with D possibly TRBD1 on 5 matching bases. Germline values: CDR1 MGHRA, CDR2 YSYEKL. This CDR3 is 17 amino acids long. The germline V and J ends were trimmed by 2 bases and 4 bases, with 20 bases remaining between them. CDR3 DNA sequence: TGCGCCAGCAGCCAACCCCAGGGAGGCAGAATAGGCTATGGCTACACCTTC. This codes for CASSQPQGGRIGYGYTF.

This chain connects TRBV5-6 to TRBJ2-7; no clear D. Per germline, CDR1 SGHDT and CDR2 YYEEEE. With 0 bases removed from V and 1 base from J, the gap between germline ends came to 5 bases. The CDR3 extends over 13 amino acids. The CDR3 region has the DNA TGTGCCAGCAGCTTGGTACAGTCCTACGAGCAGTACTTC. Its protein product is CASSLVQSYEQYF.

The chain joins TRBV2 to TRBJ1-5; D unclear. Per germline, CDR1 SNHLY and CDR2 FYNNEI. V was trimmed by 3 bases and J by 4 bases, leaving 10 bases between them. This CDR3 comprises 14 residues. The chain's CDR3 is CASSDLGRNQPQHF. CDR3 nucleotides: TGTGCCAGCAGTGATTTGGGCAGGAATCAGCCCCAGCATTTT.

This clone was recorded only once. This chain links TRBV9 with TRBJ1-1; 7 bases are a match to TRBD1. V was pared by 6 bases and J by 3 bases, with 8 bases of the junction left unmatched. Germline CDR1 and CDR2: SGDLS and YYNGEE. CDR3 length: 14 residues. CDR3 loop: CASTRNRGDTEAFF. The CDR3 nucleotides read TGTGCCAGCACGAGGAACAGGGGTGACACTGAAGCTTTCTTT. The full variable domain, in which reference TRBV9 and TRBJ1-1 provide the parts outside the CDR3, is DSGVTQTPKHLITATGQRVTLRCSPRSGDLSVYWYQQSLDQGLQFLIQYYNGEERAKGNILERFSAQQFPDLHSELNLSSLELGDSALYFCASTRNRGDTEAFFGQGTRLTVV.

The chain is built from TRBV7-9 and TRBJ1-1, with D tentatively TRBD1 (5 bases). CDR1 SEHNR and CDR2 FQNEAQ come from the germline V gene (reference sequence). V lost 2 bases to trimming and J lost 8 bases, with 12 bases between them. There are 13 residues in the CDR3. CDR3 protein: CASSLWGEVEAFF. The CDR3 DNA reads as TGTGCCAGCAGCTTATGGGGGGAAGTCGAAGCTTTCTTT.

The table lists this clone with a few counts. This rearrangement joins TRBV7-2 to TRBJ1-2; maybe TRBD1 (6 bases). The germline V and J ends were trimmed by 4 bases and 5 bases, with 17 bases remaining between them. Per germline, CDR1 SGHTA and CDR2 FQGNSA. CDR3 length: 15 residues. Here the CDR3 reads CASSSQGAIAYGYTF. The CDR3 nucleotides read TGTGCCAGCAGCTCACAGGGCGCCATAGCTTATGGCTACACCTTC.

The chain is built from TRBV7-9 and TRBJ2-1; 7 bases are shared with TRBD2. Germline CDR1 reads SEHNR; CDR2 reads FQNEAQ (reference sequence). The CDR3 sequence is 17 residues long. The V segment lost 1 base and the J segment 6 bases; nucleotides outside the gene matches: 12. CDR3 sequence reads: CASSLGIGDSGGNEQFF. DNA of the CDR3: TGTGCCAGCAGCTTAGGGATAGGGGACTCGGGGGGCAATGAGCAGTTCTTC.

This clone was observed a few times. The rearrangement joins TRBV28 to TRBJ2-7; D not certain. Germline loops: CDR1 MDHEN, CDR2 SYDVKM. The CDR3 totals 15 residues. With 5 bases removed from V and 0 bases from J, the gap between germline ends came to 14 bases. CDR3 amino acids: CASSPLRVSSYEQYF. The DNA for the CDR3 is TGTGCCAGCAGTCCCCTTCGGGTTAGCTCCTACGAGCAGTACTTC.

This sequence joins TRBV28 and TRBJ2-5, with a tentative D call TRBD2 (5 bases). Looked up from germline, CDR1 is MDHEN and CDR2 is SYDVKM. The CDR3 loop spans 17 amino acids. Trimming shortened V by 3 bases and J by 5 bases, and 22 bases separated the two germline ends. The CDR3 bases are TGTGCCAGCAGTTTCCCCCAACGAGGACCCGAGGGTGAGACCCAGTACTTC. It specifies CASSFPQRGPEGETQYF.

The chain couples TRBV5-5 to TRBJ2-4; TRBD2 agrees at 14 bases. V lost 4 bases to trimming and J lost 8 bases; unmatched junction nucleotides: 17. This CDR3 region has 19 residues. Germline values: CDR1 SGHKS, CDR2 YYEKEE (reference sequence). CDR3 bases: TGTGCCAGCAGCCCCGGACTAGCGGGAGGCCTAGCCCTTGCGTACATTCAGTACTTC. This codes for CASSPGLAGGLALAYIQYF. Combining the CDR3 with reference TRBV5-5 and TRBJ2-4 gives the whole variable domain DAGVTQSPTHLIKTRGQQVTLRCSPISGHKSVSWYQQVLGQGPQFIFQYYEKEERGRGNFPDRFSARQFPNYSSELNVNALLLGDSALYLCASSPGLAGGLALAYIQYFGAGTRLSVL.

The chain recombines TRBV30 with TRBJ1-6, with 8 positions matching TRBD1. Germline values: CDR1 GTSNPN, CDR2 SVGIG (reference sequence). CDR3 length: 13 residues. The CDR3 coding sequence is TGTGCATCGAACGGACAGGGAGGTTCACCCCTCCACTTT. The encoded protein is CASNGQGGSPLHF.

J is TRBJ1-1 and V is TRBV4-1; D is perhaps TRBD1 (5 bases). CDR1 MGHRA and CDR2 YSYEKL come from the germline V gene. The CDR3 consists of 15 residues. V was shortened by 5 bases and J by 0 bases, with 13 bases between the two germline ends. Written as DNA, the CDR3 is TGCGCCAGCAGCTCAGGGCCTTCAATGAACACTGAAGCTTTCTTT. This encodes CASSSGPSMNTEAFF.

The chain's CDR3 is CASSPIGTSHSTDTQYF. The CDR3 region has the DNA TGTGCCAGCAGCCCCATAGGGACTAGCCACAGCACAGATACGCAGTATTTT. The V gene is TRBV7-6, the J gene TRBJ2-3; 9 bases are a match to TRBD2. CDR1 and CDR2 (germline): SGHVS, FNYEAQ. CDR3 length equals 17 residues. J lost 0 bases, V lost 5 bases, and 9 bases had no gene match.

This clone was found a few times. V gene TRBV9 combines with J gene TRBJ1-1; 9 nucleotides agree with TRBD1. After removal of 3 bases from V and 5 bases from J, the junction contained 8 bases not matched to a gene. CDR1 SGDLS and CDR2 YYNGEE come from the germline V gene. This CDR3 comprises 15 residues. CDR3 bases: TGTGCCAGCAGCGAGGGACAGGGACTTATGACTGAAGCTTTCTTT. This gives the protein CASSEGQGLMTEAFF. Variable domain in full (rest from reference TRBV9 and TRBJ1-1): DSGVTQTPKHLITATGQRVTLRCSPRSGDLSVYWYQQSLDQGLQFLIQYYNGEERAKGNILERFSAQQFPDLHSELNLSSLELGDSALYFCASSEGQGLMTEAFFGQGTRLTVV.

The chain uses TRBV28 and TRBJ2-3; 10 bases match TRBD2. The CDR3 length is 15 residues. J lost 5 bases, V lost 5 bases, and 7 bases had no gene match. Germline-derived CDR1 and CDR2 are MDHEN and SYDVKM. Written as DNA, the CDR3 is TGTGCCAGCAGTAGGGGACTAGCGTCCATAGATACGCAGTATTTT. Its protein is CASSRGLASIDTQYF. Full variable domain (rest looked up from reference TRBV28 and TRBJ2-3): DVKVTQSSRYLVKRTGEKVFLECVQDMDHENMFWYRQDPGLGLRLIYFSYDVKMKEKGDIPEGYSVSREKKERFSLILESASTNQTSMYLCASSRGLASIDTQYFGPGTRLTVL.

This CDR3 is CASRTVGDRQNEQYF. The DNA of the CDR3 is TGTGCCAGCAGAACGGTAGGGGACAGGCAAAACGAGCAGTACTTC. The gene calls are TRBV28 and TRBJ2-7; 8 positions agree with TRBD1. In germline, CDR1 is MDHEN, CDR2 SYDVKM. The junction had 12 bases not matched to a gene; V was cut back by 6 bases and J by 5 bases. The CDR3 extends over 15 amino acids.

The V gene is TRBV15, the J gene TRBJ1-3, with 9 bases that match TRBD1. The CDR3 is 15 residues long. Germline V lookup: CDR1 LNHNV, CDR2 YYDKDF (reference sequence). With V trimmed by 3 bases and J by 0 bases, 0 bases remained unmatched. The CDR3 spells CATSRGQGSGNTIYF. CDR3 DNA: TGTGCCACCAGCAGGGGACAGGGCTCTGGAAACACCATATATTTT.

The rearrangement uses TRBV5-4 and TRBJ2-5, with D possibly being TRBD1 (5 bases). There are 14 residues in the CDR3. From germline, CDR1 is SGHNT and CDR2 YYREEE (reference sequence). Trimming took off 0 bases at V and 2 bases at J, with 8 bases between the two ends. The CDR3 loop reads CASSLGQIQETQYF. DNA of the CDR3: TGTGCCAGCAGCTTGGGACAGATACAAGAGACCCAGTACTTC.

This CDR3 reads CASSWANEQFF. CDR3 in DNA: TGTGCCAGCAGTTGGGCCAATGAGCAGTTCTTC. V and J are TRBV28 and TRBJ2-1; D not certain. Germline V gene sequence: CDR1 MDHEN, CDR2 SYDVKM. V shed 4 bases and J shed 6 bases, with 4 bases lying between them. The CDR3 sequence is 11 residues long.

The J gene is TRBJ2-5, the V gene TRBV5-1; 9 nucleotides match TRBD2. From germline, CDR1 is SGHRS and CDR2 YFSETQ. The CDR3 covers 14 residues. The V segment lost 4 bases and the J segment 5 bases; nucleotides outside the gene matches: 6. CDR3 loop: CASSLGLAPETQYF. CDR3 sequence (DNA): TGCGCCAGCAGCCTGGGACTAGCCCCGGAGACCCAGTACTTC.

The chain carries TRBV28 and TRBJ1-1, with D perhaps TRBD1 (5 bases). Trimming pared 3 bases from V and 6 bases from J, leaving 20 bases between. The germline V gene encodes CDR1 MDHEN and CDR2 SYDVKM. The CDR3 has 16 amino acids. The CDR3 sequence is CASSLETAYNEAEAFF. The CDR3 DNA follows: TGTGCCAGCAGTTTGGAGACAGCCTATAACGAGGCTGAAGCTTTCTTT.

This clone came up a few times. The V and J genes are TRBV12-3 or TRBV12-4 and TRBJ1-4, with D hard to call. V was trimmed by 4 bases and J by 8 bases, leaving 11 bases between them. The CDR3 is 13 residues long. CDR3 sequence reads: CASSSAGREKLFF. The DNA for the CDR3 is TGTGCCAGCAGTTCAGCGGGGAGGGAAAAACTGTTTTTT.